These T cell receptor beta chains were read from a single sample in a study of blood T cell repertoires in COVID-19. The assay was immunoSEQ multiplex PCR, and TCRdb's table has in-frame clones only and misses some. The sample holds about 220,000 clones, 65% to 85% seen once. The specimen sequenced was PBMCs or T cells enriched from blood (not recorded which). The receptor set was obtained from a woman aged 55 to 70 who had recovered from COVID-19. Both conserved end residues are part of each CDR3. A D gene is named only where the DNA matches it firmly. Clone size is shown for a subset of rows, as once, few, many or a class of expanded clone.

v_gene	abundance	d_gene	j_gene	CDR3aa	CDR3nt
TRBV4-3	.	TRBD2	TRBJ2-1	CASSRKMGLAGGNEQFF	TGCGCCAGCAGCCGAAAGATGGGACTAGCGGGGGGCAATGAGCAGTTCTTC
TRBV7-2	.	.	TRBJ2-6	CASRYGLSGANVLTF	TGTGCCAGCAGGTACGGTCTGTCTGGGGCCAACGTCCTGACTTTC
TRBV19	.	TRBD1	TRBJ2-7	CASSVTALGTATYEQYF	TGTGCCAGTAGTGTTACTGCTTTGGGGACAGCTACCTACGAGCAGTACTTC
TRBV7-9	.	TRBD2	TRBJ2-1	CASSRTGREGGEQFF	TGTGCCAGCAGCCGGACCGGGCGGGAGGGGGGTGAGCAGTTCTTC
TRBV2	.	TRBD2	TRBJ2-1	CASSSGSWNEQFF	TGTGCCAGCAGTAGCGGGAGTTGGAATGAGCAGTTCTTC
TRBV27	once	TRBD1	TRBJ1-2	CASSLRQGLDYGYTF	TGTGCCAGCAGTCTCAGACAGGGGTTAGACTATGGCTACACCTTC
TRBV7-8	.	.	TRBJ1-2	CASSLARTNYGYTF	TGTGCCAGCAGCTTAGCCAGAACTAACTATGGCTACACCTTC
TRBV7-2	.	.	TRBJ2-2	CASSFDGMANTGELFF	TGTGCCAGCAGCTTTGACGGGATGGCGAACACCGGGGAGCTGTTTTTT
TRBV5-4	.	TRBD1	TRBJ1-6	CASSYRTGHNSPLHF	TGTGCCAGCAGCTACCGGACAGGTCATAATTCACCCCTCCACTTT
TRBV29-1	.	.	TRBJ2-5	CSVEPGQETQYF	TGCAGCGTTGAACCAGGACAAGAGACCCAGTACTTC
TRBV11-2	.	.	TRBJ2-1	CASSLATPGVQFF	TGTGCCAGCAGCTTAGCGACCCCAGGTGTGCAGTTCTTC
TRBV10-3	.	TRBD2	TRBJ2-1	CAIKLADSYNEQFF	TGTGCCATCAAACTAGCGGATTCCTACAATGAGCAGTTCTTC
TRBV5-4	.	TRBD1	TRBJ1-6	CASSLPGQGLSPLHF	TGTGCCAGCAGCTTGCCGGGACAGGGTCTTTCACCCCTCCACTTT
TRBV5-1	.	.	TRBJ2-1	CASSLVGGAGDEQFF	TGCGCCAGCAGCCTCGTGGGGGGAGCGGGTGATGAGCAGTTCTTC
TRBV7-2	.	TRBD2	TRBJ2-3	CASSTGLAEATDTQYF	TGTGCCAGCAGCACCGGACTAGCGGAAGCTACAGATACGCAGTATTTT
TRBV28	many	.	TRBJ2-1	CASSSLKGGNEQFF	TGTGCCAGCAGTTCGCTAAAGGGAGGCAATGAGCAGTTCTTC
TRBV7-9	.	.	TRBJ2-1	CASSLVEATYSYNEQFF	TGTGCCAGCAGCTTAGTTGAGGCCACCTACTCCTACAATGAGCAGTTCTTC
TRBV5-4	.	TRBD2	TRBJ2-5	CASSPGTSGGETQYF	TGTGCCAGCAGCCCCGGGACTAGCGGGGGCGAGACCCAGTACTTC
TRBV7-3	.	TRBD1	TRBJ1-2	CASSSGQGARYGYTF	TGTGCCAGCAGCTCCGGACAGGGGGCGCGTTATGGCTACACCTTC
TRBV14	.	.	TRBJ2-7	CASSPLVWGSSYEQYF	TGTGCCAGCAGCCCCTTGGTGTGGGGCAGCTCCTACGAGCAGTACTTC
TRBV11-1	few	.	TRBJ1-1	CASSLELNTEAFF	TGTGCCAGCAGCTTAGAGCTGAACACTGAAGCTTTCTTT
TRBV24-1	.	.	TRBJ2-3	CATSDLIRDTQYF	TGTGCCACCAGTGATCTCATTCGGGATACGCAGTATTTT
TRBV19	.	TRBD1	TRBJ1-2	CASSIKGQVGFDGYTF	TGTGCCAGTAGTATCAAAGGACAGGTGGGGTTTGATGGCTACACCTTC
TRBV15	.	.	TRBJ1-2	CATSRDNGEAGYTF	TGTGCCACCAGCAGAGATAATGGAGAGGCTGGCTACACCTTC
TRBV6-5	.	.	TRBJ1-2	CASSYSAQDYGYTF	TGTGCCAGCAGTTACTCCGCCCAGGACTATGGCTACACCTTC
TRBV25-1	.	.	TRBJ2-1	CASSEPAGNEQFF	TGTGCCAGCAGTGAACCGGCAGGCAATGAGCAGTTCTTC
TRBV2	.	TRBD1	TRBJ1-5	CASRGQLSNQPQHF	TGTGCCAGCAGGGGACAGCTTAGCAATCAGCCCCAGCATTTT
TRBV19	.	TRBD1	TRBJ1-5	CASRQTGMYSNQPQHF	TGTGCCAGTAGACAGACAGGGATGTATAGCAATCAGCCCCAGCATTTT
TRBV5-4	few	TRBD1	TRBJ1-2	CASSLESGQVFGYGYTF	TGTGCCAGCAGCTTGGAATCCGGACAGGTCTTTGGCTATGGCTACACCTTC
TRBV6-5	.	.	TRBJ1-1	CASSHRRLGATEAFF	TGTGCCAGCAGCCACCGGAGACTGGGTGCCACTGAAGCTTTCTTT
TRBV5-4	.	TRBD1	TRBJ2-2	CASSLQGVLSGELFF	TGTGCCAGCAGCTTGCAGGGGGTATTGTCCGGGGAGCTGTTTTTT
TRBV7-2	few	.	TRBJ1-1	CASSLVSETEAFF	TGTGCCAGCAGCTTAGTTTCGGAGACTGAAGCTTTCTTT
TRBV14	once	TRBD2	TRBJ2-6	CASSQWGLAGESSGANVLTF	TGTGCCAGCAGCCAATGGGGACTAGCGGGGGAGTCTTCTGGGGCCAACGTCCTGACTTTC
TRBV27	.	TRBD1	TRBJ2-3	CASSSAGTGGPDTQYF	TGTGCCAGCAGTTCTGCCGGGACAGGGGGCCCAGATACGCAGTATTTT
TRBV20-1	.	.	TRBJ1-1	CSASPGNTEAFF	TGCAGTGCTAGTCCCGGGAACACTGAAGCTTTCTTT
TRBV29-1	.	.	TRBJ2-1	CSVDRGSYNEQFF	TGCAGCGTTGACCGGGGCTCCTACAATGAGCAGTTCTTC
TRBV6-5	.	.	TRBJ2-6	CASTTGANVLTF	TGTGCCAGCACCACAGGGGCCAACGTCCTGACTTTC
TRBV11-3	once	.	TRBJ2-2	CASSWNRAGELFF	TGTGCCAGCAGCTGGAACAGGGCCGGGGAGCTGTTTTTT
TRBV6-1	once	.	TRBJ2-3	CASSEGPGLAATDTQYF	TGTGCCAGCAGTGAAGGACCTGGACTGGCGGCCACAGATACGCAGTATTTT
TRBV6-2/TRBV6-3	.	TRBD2	TRBJ2-1	CASSYRDYPYNEQFF	TGTGCCAGCAGTTACCGGGACTACCCGTACAATGAGCAGTTCTTC
TRBV5-4	few	.	TRBJ2-7	CASSYQNRDYEQYF	TGTGCCAGCAGCTACCAGAACAGGGACTACGAGCAGTACTTC
TRBV12-2	.	.	TRBJ2-3	CASRLPWMGPTDTQYF	TGTGCAAGTCGCCTACCATGGATGGGGCCCACAGATACGCAGTATTTT
TRBV19	.	.	TRBJ1-4	CASSTTGQIEKLFF	TGTGCCAGTAGTACGACAGGCCAGATCGAAAAACTGTTTTTT
TRBV2	.	TRBD1	TRBJ2-7	CASRGQGSYEQYF	TGTGCCAGCAGGGGACAGGGAAGTTACGAGCAGTACTTC
TRBV6-4	.	TRBD2	TRBJ2-2	CASRGPPGLAGGPNTGELFF	TGTGCCAGCCGGGGACCCCCGGGACTAGCGGGAGGGCCGAACACCGGGGAGCTGTTTTTT
TRBV3-1/TRBV3-2	.	TRBD1	TRBJ2-5	CASSPRTGGQETQYF	TGTGCCAGCAGCCCGCGGACAGGGGGCCAAGAGACCCAGTACTTC
TRBV3-1/TRBV3-2	.	TRBD2	TRBJ2-5	CASSRRLADGQETQYF	TGTGCCAGCAGCCGGAGACTAGCGGATGGGCAAGAGACCCAGTACTTC
TRBV11-3	.	TRBD1	TRBJ2-3	CASSSRTGSLDTQYF	TGTGCCAGCAGCTCTCGGACAGGGAGTTTGGATACGCAGTATTTT
TRBV14	.	.	TRBJ1-5	CASSHGHYSNQPQHF	TGTGCCAGCAGCCATGGACATTATAGCAATCAGCCCCAGCATTTT
TRBV13	.	TRBD2	TRBJ2-2	CASSQRLAGLNTGELFF	TGTGCCAGCAGCCAGAGACTAGCGGGATTGAACACCGGGGAGCTGTTTTTT
TRBV28	many	.	TRBJ2-7	CASSRPFGEQYF	TGTGCCAGCAGCCGCCCCTTCGGGGAGCAGTACTTC
TRBV2	.	.	TRBJ1-2	CASTIGLTFYGYTF	TGTGCCAGCACGATAGGACTGACCTTCTATGGCTACACCTTC
TRBV7-8	once	TRBD1	TRBJ1-2	CASSLEQGVRGYTF	TGTGCCAGCAGCTTAGAACAGGGGGTGAGAGGCTACACCTTC
TRBV18	.	TRBD2	TRBJ2-5	CASSRPGGQETQYF	TGTGCCAGCTCCCGCCCGGGGGGGCAAGAGACCCAGTACTTC
TRBV9	.	.	TRBJ1-2	CASSVVGAPYTF	TGTGCCAGCAGCGTAGTAGGGGCCCCTTACACCTTC
TRBV4-2	.	.	TRBJ1-2	CASSQVRGSYGYTF	TGTGCCAGCAGCCAAGTTCGGGGATCCTATGGCTACACCTTC
TRBV7-9	.	TRBD1	TRBJ2-3	CASRPGTALDGTQYF	TGTGCCAGCCGCCCCGGGACAGCCCTCGACGGTACGCAGTATTTT
TRBV7-6	.	.	TRBJ2-3	CASSLISLSTDTQYF	TGTGCCAGCAGCTTAATCTCTCTTAGCACAGATACGCAGTATTTT
TRBV28	.	.	TRBJ2-1	CASSFRGLSSYNEQFF	TGTGCCAGCAGTTTCAGGGGCCTCAGCTCCTACAATGAGCAGTTCTTC
TRBV7-6	.	TRBD1	TRBJ1-6	CASSRDRGDSPLHF	TGTGCCAGCAGCCGGGACAGGGGTGATTCACCCCTCCACTTT